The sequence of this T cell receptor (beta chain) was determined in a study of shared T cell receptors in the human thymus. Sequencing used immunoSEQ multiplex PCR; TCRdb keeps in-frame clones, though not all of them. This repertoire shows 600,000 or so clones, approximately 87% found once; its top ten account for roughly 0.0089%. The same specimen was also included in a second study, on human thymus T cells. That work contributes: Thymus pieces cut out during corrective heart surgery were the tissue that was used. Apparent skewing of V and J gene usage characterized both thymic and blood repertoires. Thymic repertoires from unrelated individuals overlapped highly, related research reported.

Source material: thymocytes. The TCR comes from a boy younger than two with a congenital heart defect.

CDR3 protein: CASSIQSVSGGITDTQYF. CDR3 bases: TGTGCCAGCAGCATCCAATCCGTTAGCGGGGGGATCACAGATACGCAGTATTTT. The rearrangement joins TRBV13 to TRBJ2-3; TRBD2 agrees at 10 bases. CDR3 length: 18 residues. The germline V gene encodes CDR1 PRHDT and CDR2 FYEKMQ (reference sequence). Unmatched junction bases numbered 13, after V lost 5 bases and J lost 2 bases.